This T cell receptor (beta chain) was documented in a study of shared clonotypes between healthy human individuals. In the case of this clone: No antigen is known for it. This sample includes further DNA sequences coding for the same CDR3.

Study processing details: ImmunoSEQ yielded junction-only sequences lacking quality scores, so filtering differed. TCRdb's copy holds only in-frame clones and misses some; the assay was immunoSEQ multiplex PCR. V, J and clone size are taken as reported in that table, and D and trimming were inferred from the DNA itself. The table shows roughly 2.4 million clones, with around 95% occurring only once. Study-wide findings and caveats: Collection of samples was limited to blood; tissue repertoires likely differ.

This TCR was recovered from a man between 18 and 29 years old in good health. The sample consisted of naive CD4+ T cells sorted from blood. Subset in this sample: CD45RA+ positively selected.

CDR3 DNA: TGTGCCAGCAGTTACGGCAGGGGCGGGCCCCAGCATTTT. Translating gives CASSYGRGGPQHF. The V gene is TRBV6-5, the J gene TRBJ1-5; possible D gene TRBD1, 6 bases. Germline V lookup: CDR1 MNHEY, CDR2 SVGAGI. Trimming stripped 2 bases from V and 9 bases from J, with 11 bases between. This CDR3 contains 13 residues.